This T cell receptor (beta chain) comes out of a study of cytomegalovirus exposure and HLA in healthy donors listed by TCRdb under 2017. General notes on the study: An earlier analysis of approximately 640 of the donors reported 250 to 300 Gb of sequence data and approximately 110 million unique TCR beta sequences from 150 million to 200 million T cells. Donor age, sex, ethnicity and CMV serostatus were compiled alongside the repertoire data. Among the approximately 420 genotyped donors, about 83% belonged to the genetic ancestry cluster associated with self-reported Caucasian donors. Among around 400 genotyped donors of the cohort, an average of around 220,000 unique TCR beta nucleotide sequences was sequenced per donor, of which 15% to 20% were non-productive. An earlier analysis of a few hundred of the donors applied high-throughput TCR beta sequencing to assess whether each TCR beta V gene segment acted as functional or pseudogenic. The study aimed to test whether signatures of past pathogen exposure could be identified by cataloging public T cell receptors. A later analysis re-analyzed previously published TCR beta repertoires from approximately 700 donors and added high-resolution HLA genotyping to study TCR occurrence patterns. In a later genetic analysis, genome-wide SNP genotypes for about 60% of the 666 donors were used, and that subset was treated as a discovery cohort. Roughly 5 DR-DQ haplotypes were handled as single units for association and clustering, since linkage in the cohort was strong. Class I and class II HLA loci were covered by the typing at four-digit resolution. In the later analysis, no new phenotypic data were used to find candidate immune exposures; instead, reliance was placed on TCR beta sequences and their occurrence across donors. The study used immunosequencing to profile the T cell repertoires of around 600 subjects and linked those repertoires to cytomegalovirus serostatus. An early release that covered fewer than 750 HLA-typed donors contained approximately 300 gigabases of sequencing data and about 93 million unique TCR sequences. Typing coverage varied by locus: roughly 629-640 donors for A, B, C, DRB1 and DQB1; approximately 500 for DQA1; over 600 for DPA1; about 450 for DPB1. High-throughput TCR immunosequencing, statistical association of individual TCRs with disease status, and machine learning were combined to predict cytomegalovirus infection status. In addition to the first cohort of several hundred subjects, a separate validation cohort of approximately 110 different subjects was used. Every discovery cohort repertoire had been produced on one sequencing platform. Broad study findings and their caveats: Specific HLA alleles were associated with 15,000 to 20,000 TCR beta sequences at a false discovery rate of 0.05 in a later analysis. In an earlier analysis of around 600 of the donors, most TCR beta V segments were observed in productive rearrangements about 90% or about 30% of the time, broadly matching IMGT annotations. A later analysis reported that several top co-occurrence clusters appeared linked to parvovirus B19, influenza, CMV and Epstein-Barr virus. Some IMGT-functional V segments, including TRBV6-2 and TRBV6-3, could not be told apart with the 87-base-pair reads, so those segments were excluded. According to a later genetic analysis, donors in an Asian-associated ancestry cluster had fewer N-insertions in productive TCRs than the approximately 670-donor mean. Across donors, most TCR sequences were observed very rarely, whereas some public TCRs were present in many individuals. Immune exposure information for the cohort was limited to CMV serostatus. In a later analysis, HLA-associated TCR beta chains were found to be more clonally expanded and to have lower generation probabilities than equally common non-associated chains. In a later genetic analysis, a missense DCLRE1C variant was associated with V-gene and J-gene trimming of TCR beta chains, and the association was replicated in an independent cohort. The earlier analysis of some 540 of the donors excluded approximately 17 rarely observed V segments, including chromosome 9 orphons, because counts were too low. Correlated functional status among segregating V segments might be attributable to linkage disequilibrium, but an unknown experimental factor could not be ruled out. Cytomegalovirus status was reported to be diagnosed by the classifier with high specificity and sensitivity in both the original and validation cohorts. Because HLA typing was unavailable for some donors at each locus, only the typed subset was used in association tests. In a later analysis, the rate of TCR association differed among HLA loci, with DRB1 alleles having the most associated TCRs and HLA-C alleles having the fewest. In vitro tests confirmed that a few of the cytomegalovirus-associated TCR beta chains recognize cytomegalovirus antigens. Strong co-occurrence of HLA alleles, especially DR and DQ, made assigning TCR associations to individual alleles difficult. A further reported finding was that TCR beta sequences accurately predicted the HLA-A and HLA-B alleles for most subjects in the first cohort. The cohort was sequenced for TCR beta chains only, and without alpha or paired-chain data the features that could be detected were limited. A cluster of highly shared sequence variants was judged likely to be a technical artifact of the sequencing pipeline. In the study, around 150 TCR beta chains were listed as associated with cytomegalovirus. The authors suggested that the approach could potentially be generalized to other disease states and immunological phenotypes. A later analysis found that most CMV-associated TCR beta chains appeared HLA-restricted, with HLA associations seemingly driven largely by CMV exposure. Roughly uniform sequencing depth across donors was assumed in presence/absence analyses, although this assumption may not hold.

The cohort was made up of approximately 700 healthy bone marrow donors. All cohort members were sampled while nominally healthy, although unrecorded immune exposures were likely present. The donor was CMV seropositive and belonged to the group of about 290 seropositive cohort members. A peripheral blood sample was provided by each donor, and peripheral blood mononuclear cells were used for TCR beta sequencing. Genomic DNA was extracted from the blood cell samples with the Qiagen DNeasy Blood Extraction Kit. Library preparation employed the immunoSEQ multiplex PCR assay. For the multiplex PCR, a mixture combining 60 forward primers for TCR Vbeta segments and 13 reverse primers for TCR Jbeta segments was used. Amplification of the CDR3 region of rearranged TCR beta genes was performed with a multiplex PCR assay on genomic DNA. On the Illumina HiSeq System, the amplified TCR beta libraries were sequenced as 87-base-pair reads. The study's processing was this. A later analysis counted around 72 million unique TCR beta chains across the 666 repertoires, and approximately 11 million of these chains were shared by at least two donors. Raw reads were error-corrected and collapsed into unique sequences by a nearest-neighbor algorithm in which closely related sequences were merged to remove PCR and sequencing errors. To assign V, D and J gene segments, CDR3 sequences were aligned to IMGT reference sequences. For a sequence to be retained, a match of at least six nucleotides to both a V gene segment and a J gene segment was required. A rearrangement was called productive if the CDR3 had no stop codons and remained in frame with V and J, and every other rearrangement was called non-productive. CDR3 was defined according to IMGT convention as the region running from the second conserved V-encoded cysteine to the conserved J-encoded phenylalanine. Sequences without an unambiguous match to a single V gene segment were excluded from the earlier analysis of approximately 600 of the donors. In an earlier analysis of several hundred of the donors, a V segment was called functional when productive rearrangements were above 56.7%, and segregating when the standard deviation between donors exceeded 5%. A statistical classification framework was developed to diagnose cytomegalovirus status using the catalog of TCR beta chain sequences. In a later analysis, V and J genes were assigned by comparing TCR nucleotide sequences against IMGT/GENE-DB human TR gene sequences. The TCRdist pipeline was used in a later analysis to assign CDR3 sequences and most-parsimonious VDJ recombination scenarios. In a later analysis, each TCR beta chain was defined by its CDR3 amino acid sequence together with its V-gene family, and reads without a unique V-gene family were excluded. In a later analysis, 450 to 600 highly shared, low-generation-probability nucleotide sequences were removed to address suspected cross-contamination and a sequencing artifact. For each public chain, a later analysis derived a clonal expansion index from normalized ranks of inferred template counts within each repertoire. In a later analysis, generation probabilities were computed using a VDJ recombination model fitted to out-of-frame rearrangements, and the results were checked against IGoR. In a later analysis, TCR-TCR, TCR-HLA and TCR-CMV co-occurrence was scored with hypergeometric tests, and a repertoire-size bias correction was applied to TCR pairs. A later analysis estimated false discovery rates by permuting HLA or CMV assignments 20 times. In a later analysis, co-occurring TCRs were grouped using DBSCAN, with TCRdist sequence similarity added in when clustering inside HLA-allele-positive subsets. Repertoires with fewer than 30,000 or more than 120,000 public chains were left out of co-occurrence clustering, as were a handful of repertoires with anomalous nucleotide sharing. This immuneACCESS table, as held by TCRdb, lists in-frame sequences with V and J called but not all clones. Of the missing ones, under half trace to an unresolved V gene in checked studies; the others have no known cause. V and J calls and clone size are copied from that table; D and trimming were computed from the DNA. Here the sample has about 160,000 clones; roughly 84% occur a single time. Approximately 6.5% of the sample is taken by the ten largest.

The cysteine opens and the phenylalanine closes a CDR3 of 14 amino acids. CDR3 DNA only is kept here, 42 bases in frame from base 1. The germline V gene (reference sequence) provides CDR1 LNHDA and CDR2 SQIVND. The junction carries 22 bases between V and J, which are trimmed by 9 bases and 8 bases respectively. Note on this clone: The clone's antigen remains unknown. No quality values exist for individual bases; no much larger clone is one base distant.

The specimen was PBMCs. The TCR was taken from a man aged 45-65 years in good health and CMV-seropositive. The rearranged chain carries TRBV19 and TRBJ1-2; matching of 5 bases hints at TRBD1 as the D gene. The CDR3 corresponds to CASKLTAGDGGYTF. The DNA reads TGTGCCAGCAAATTGACAGCGGGTGACGGCGGCTACACCTTC.